This TCR beta chain was sequenced in a study of T cell changes during pregnancy in multiple sclerosis (dated by TCRdb to between 2018 and 2021). For the wider study: The study examined how the T cell repertoire changed over the course of pregnancy in women with multiple sclerosis.

V drops 2 bases and J drops 0 bases, leaving 8 bases in between. Taken from cysteine to phenylalanine, the CDR3 has 15 residues. The entry retains the CDR3 DNA only, 45 bases that are in frame from base 1. For CDR1 and CDR2, the germline V gene lists SGHTA and FQGTGA. On this clone itself: Its antigen specificity is not known. Base qualities were left out, and no much larger clone turns up one base away.

The protocol used for the library was the immunoSEQ multiplex PCR assay. Here the immuneACCESS table is served through TCRdb, limited to in-frame sequences with V and J called. Missing clones are a known gap in these copies; in checked studies unresolved V genes cover under half, and the rest lacks a known reason. The sample has roughly 30,000 clones on record, under 90% of them singletons. Approximately 8.3% of the sample belongs to the ten largest clones. This clonotype was obtained from a female donor with multiple sclerosis, enrolled in a pregnancy study. Specimen: CD8+ T cells from peripheral blood mononuclear cells, collected after pregnancy. The chain was built from TRBV7-3 and TRBJ1-3; the D gene cannot be named for sure. The CDR3 amino acid sequence is: CASSLDGSSGNTIYF. The DNA is as follows: TGTGCCAGCAGCTTAGACGGGAGCTCTGGAAACACCATATATTTT.